The TCR beta chain described here comes from a study of CD8 T cells in ankylosing spondylitis. Broader study findings: Characteristic, it appeared, of ankylosing spondylitis blood was a TCR beta motif of eight highly homologous variants. Disease-linked clones, CD8+, were relatively rare in peripheral blood.

With 2 bases removed from V and 6 bases from J, the gap between germline ends came to 7 bases. Germline V gene sequence: CDR1 DFQATT, CDR2 SNEGSKA (reference sequence). CDR3 length equals 12 residues. This clonotype was seen ten or more times. Its antigen is unidentified. Scientists made TCR beta libraries using quantitative 5'-RACE with molecular barcodes. TCRdb fed the 5' RACE reads into MiXCR, producing one record per CDR3 protein. The data contain around 150,000 distinct CDR3 sequences, 25% to 35% of them seen just once; the ten biggest clones take up 6%. The chain carries TRBV20-1 and TRBJ2-2; the D call may be TRBD1 or TRBD2 (5 bases each). The sequenced sample was synovial fluid, either unsorted or a sorted T cell fraction (not recorded which). This receptor was taken from a male donor with ankylosing spondylitis. CDR3 in DNA: TGCAGTGCTAGACAGGGAGCCGGGGAGCTGTTTTTT. Translated, it gives CSARQGAGELFF.